One and the same sample provided the 17 T cell receptor beta chains below, sequenced in a study of T cells expressing NK-cell markers. TCRdb re-called the 5' RACE reads and gives one entry per CDR3 protein, without DNA. This sample contains some 500,000 distinct CDR3 sequences. The sample was blood T cells: a sorted CD56 or NKG2C T cell subset, CD4+ or CD8+ T cells, or bulk PBMC T cells (not recorded which). These receptors came from a woman between 45 and 60 years old in good health.

The V gene is TRBV3-1, the J gene TRBJ2-5; TCRdb picks TRBD2, but there is no DNA to check that call. This CDR3 spans 14 amino acids. Looked up from germline, CDR1 is LGHDT and CDR2 is YNNKEL (reference sequence). CDR3 loop: CASMKETIQETQYF.

The chain carries TRBV5-1 and TRBJ1-2. CDR3 size: 16 residues. CDR1 and CDR2 (germline): SGHRS, YFSETQ. The CDR3 reads CASRLINSQANYGYTF.

The chain has TRBV14 and TRBJ2-7; TCRdb proposes TRBD1, but this gene call is untestable without DNA. The CDR3 spans 13 residues. Germline CDR1 reads SGHDN; CDR2 reads FVKESK. CDR3 region: CASSRGLTYEQYF.

V and J are TRBV20-1 and TRBJ1-1; the D call of TRBD1 rests on TCRdb alone, since no DNA is present to check it. The CDR3 extends over 11 amino acids. Germline V gene lookup returns CDR1 DFQATT and CDR2 SNEGSKA (reference sequence). CDR3 in amino acids: CSAVQGVRAFF.

This chain joins TRBV12-3 or TRBV12-4 and TRBJ1-2; TCRdb selects TRBD1, and the lack of DNA leaves this call unchecked. The CDR3 totals 14 residues. The CDR3 reads CASSFWARNYGYTF.

V is TRBV12-3 or TRBV12-4 and J is TRBJ2-5. This CDR3 has 11 residues. The CDR3 sequence is CASSFLGTQYF.

The gene calls are TRBV3-1 and TRBJ1-5; as DNA is missing, the TRBD1 call by TCRdb cannot be tested. The CDR3 spans 14 residues. Germline CDR1 LGHDT, CDR2 YNNKEL (reference sequence). The CDR3 region is CASSQTAAPGSQHF.

The chain couples TRBV10-3 to TRBJ2-3; TCRdb names TRBD2, which stays unverified in the absence of DNA. In germline, CDR1 is ENHRY, CDR2 SYGVKD. The CDR3 totals 14 residues. This CDR3 is CAIKGESDADTQYF.

The rearrangement uses TRBV12-3 or TRBV12-4 and TRBJ2-3; TCRdb's D call of TRBD2 is untestable without DNA. The CDR3 loop spans 13 amino acids. CDR3 sequence reads: CASTSGGEDTQYF.

The rearrangement links TRBV12-5 to TRBJ1-1; the D gene TCRdb calls, TRBD1, cannot be checked with no DNA. This CDR3 comprises 13 residues. Germline loops: CDR1 LGHNT, CDR2 FRNRAP. The CDR3 spells CASAKQGSTEAFF.

This chain links TRBV30 with TRBJ2-5; TCRdb lists TRBD1, though no DNA is available to test this call. The germline V gene has CDR1 GTSNPN and CDR2 SVGIG (reference sequence). The length of the CDR3 is 14 residues. The CDR3: CAWSPGGTEETQYF.

J is TRBJ2-1 and V is TRBV5-1; the D call from TCRdb, TRBD1, cannot be confirmed without DNA. In germline, CDR1 is SGHRS, CDR2 YFSETQ. The CDR3 consists of 16 residues. The CDR3: CASSLAAGAGYNEQFF.

The rearrangement joins TRBV20-1 to TRBJ2-7; absent DNA, TCRdb's TRBD1 call cannot be checked. CDR3 length: 14 residues. Germline CDR1 is DFQATT and CDR2 is SNEGSKA (reference sequence). CDR3 amino acids: CSARDLGRSYEQYF.

V usage is TRBV5-5 and J usage is TRBJ2-4; TCRdb reports TRBD1, a call that lacks DNA to check it against. The CDR3 has 16 residues. The germline V gene encodes CDR1 SGHKS and CDR2 YYEKEE (reference sequence). CDR3 region: CASSPRTVTAKNIQYF.

This chain joins TRBV9 and TRBJ2-7; TCRdb selects TRBD1, and the lack of DNA leaves this call unchecked. CDR1 and CDR2 (germline): SGDLS, YYNGEE. CDR3 size: 15 residues. The chain's CDR3 is CASSVRTGPGDEQYF.

The chain uses TRBV5-5 and TRBJ1-5. CDR3 length: 14 residues. Per germline, CDR1 SGHKS and CDR2 YYEKEE (reference sequence). The CDR3 protein is CASSLVTQNQPQHF.

The chain combines TRBV14 with TRBJ2-5; the D call from TCRdb, TRBD1, cannot be confirmed without DNA. The germline V gene encodes CDR1 SGHDN and CDR2 FVKESK. CDR3 length: 16 amino acids. The CDR3 loop reads CASSQVPQAFQETQYF.